The T cell receptor (beta chain) under discussion was sequenced for a study of blood T cell repertoires in COVID-19. Overall study context: Samples of COVID-19 (acute and convalescent) were obtained from the United States, Italy and Spain.

The V gene lost 5 bases and the J gene lost 5 bases, with 18 bases spanning the gap. The CDR3 runs to 15 residues. CDR1 and CDR2 from the germline V gene are MNHEY and SVGAGI. Methods used by the authors: Amplifying reference gene primers gave estimates of nucleated cell counts. The protocol was immunoSEQ multiplex PCR, while the TCRdb copy is restricted to in-frame clones and leaves out a portion. The DNA gave D and trimming, while V, J and clone size come from that table. The table includes over 150,000 clones, about three quarters detected once. V is TRBV6-5 and J is TRBJ2-5; the D gene is possibly TRBD2 (5 bases). The sequence came from an elderly man with acute or convalescent COVID-19. Sequenced input: peripheral blood. This CDR3 reads CASSRVTGRPETQYF. The CDR3 DNA sequence: TGTGCCAGCAGTCGGGTGACTGGGAGACCGGAGACCCAGTACTTC.